These T cell receptor beta chains were read from a single sample in a study of OX40 agonist ivuxolimab in advanced cancers. Assay used: immunoSEQ multiplex PCR; TCRdb lists only in-frame clones, some missing. The data contain just over 35,000 clones, 76% of them singletons. The sequencing here drew on CD4+ or CD8+ T cells sorted from blood, taken in a trial of the OX40 agonist ivuxolimab. Receptors originate from an adult with an advanced solid tumor such as melanoma, head and neck, liver or kidney cancer. Each CDR3 is given with its conserved first and last residue. A D gene is named only where the DNA matches it firmly. Where a row states a size, it is once, few, many or the class of an expanded clone; other rows omit it.

j_gene | d_gene | v_gene | abundance | CDR3aa | CDR3nt
TRBJ1-6 | TRBD1 | TRBV6-5 | . | CASSAGTGGNSPLHF | TGTGCCAGCAGTGCCGGGACAGGGGGCAATTCACCCCTCCACTTT
TRBJ1-3 | . | TRBV5-1 | . | CASSLATGKGSSGNTIYF | TGCGCCAGCAGCTTGGCCACAGGGAAAGGATCTTCTGGAAACACCATATATTTT
TRBJ1-1 | TRBD1 | TRBV6-5 | once | CASSLGTGGDEAFF | TGTGCCAGCAGTCTCGGGACAGGGGGAGATGAAGCTTTCTTT
TRBJ2-1 | TRBD2 | TRBV5-1 | medium-sized | CASASGGKKFF | TGCGCCAGCGCGTCCGGGGGGAAGAAGTTCTTC
TRBJ1-1 | . | TRBV11-2 | . | CASSSTVNTEAFF | TGTGCCAGCAGCTCCACGGTGAACACTGAAGCTTTCTTT
TRBJ1-1 | . | TRBV6-5 | . | CASSYRGRTEAFF | TGTGCCAGCAGTTACAGGGGTAGAACTGAAGCTTTCTTT
TRBJ1-1 | . | TRBV7-9 | once | CASSPDRGEAFF | TGTGCCAGCAGTCCGGACAGAGGCGAAGCTTTCTTT
TRBJ1-5 | . | TRBV29-1 | few | CSPTGGHAGSAPAF | TGCAGCCCAACCGGGGGGCACGCCGGATCAGCCCCAGCATTT
TRBJ2-5 | TRBD1 | TRBV11-2 | . | CASSSDRGETQYF | TGTGCCAGCAGCTCAGACAGGGGTGAGACCCAGTACTTC
TRBJ1-2 | . | TRBV19 | few | CASSIVGGYYGYTF | TGTGCCAGTAGTATAGTTGGGGGCTACTATGGCTACACCTTC
TRBJ2-7 | TRBD1 | TRBV27 | . | CASSLRNRGRIYEQYF | TGTGCCAGCAGTTTACGGAACAGGGGGCGAATCTACGAGCAGTACTTC